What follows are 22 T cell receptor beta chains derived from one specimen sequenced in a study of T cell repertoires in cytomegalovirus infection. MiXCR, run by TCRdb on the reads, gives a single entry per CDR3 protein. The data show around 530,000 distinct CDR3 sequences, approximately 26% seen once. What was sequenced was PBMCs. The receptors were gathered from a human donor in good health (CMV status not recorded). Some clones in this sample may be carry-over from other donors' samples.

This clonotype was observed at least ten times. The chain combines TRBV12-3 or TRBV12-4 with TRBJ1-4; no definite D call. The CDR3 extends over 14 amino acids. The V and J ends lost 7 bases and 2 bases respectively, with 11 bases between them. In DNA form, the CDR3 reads TGTGCCAGCACCCTAGAAGGTACTAATGAAAAACTGTTTTTT. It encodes CASTLEGTNEKLFF.

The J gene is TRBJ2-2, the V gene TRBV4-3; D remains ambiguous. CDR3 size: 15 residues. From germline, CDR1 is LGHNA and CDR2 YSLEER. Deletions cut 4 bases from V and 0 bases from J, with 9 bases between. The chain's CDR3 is CASSRIHPNTGELFF. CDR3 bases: TGCGCCAGCAGCCGTATCCACCCGAACACCGGGGAGCTGTTTTTT.

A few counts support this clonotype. This CDR3 is CASSGPTPYGYTF. The CDR3 DNA reads as TGTGCCAGCAGTGGCCCCACACCCTATGGCTACACCTTC. The chain is built from TRBV25-1 and TRBJ1-2; D not certain. V was shortened by 4 bases and J by 4 bases, with 10 bases between the two germline ends. This CDR3 comprises 13 residues. Germline V CDR1 and CDR2: MGHDK, SYGVNS.

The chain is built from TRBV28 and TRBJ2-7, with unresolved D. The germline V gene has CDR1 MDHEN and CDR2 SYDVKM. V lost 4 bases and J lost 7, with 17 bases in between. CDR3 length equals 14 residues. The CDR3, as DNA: TGTGCCAGCAGTTGGGGTGATTCCAAGTCGGAGCAGTACGTC. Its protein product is CASSWGDSKSEQYV.

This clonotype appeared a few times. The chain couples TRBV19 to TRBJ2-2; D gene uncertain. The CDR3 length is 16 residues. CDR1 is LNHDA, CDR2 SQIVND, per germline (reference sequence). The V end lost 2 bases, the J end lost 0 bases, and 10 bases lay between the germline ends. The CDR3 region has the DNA TGTGCCAGTAGTATAATGGCGGTATCGAACACCGGGGAGCTGTTTTTT. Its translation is CASSIMAVSNTGELFF.

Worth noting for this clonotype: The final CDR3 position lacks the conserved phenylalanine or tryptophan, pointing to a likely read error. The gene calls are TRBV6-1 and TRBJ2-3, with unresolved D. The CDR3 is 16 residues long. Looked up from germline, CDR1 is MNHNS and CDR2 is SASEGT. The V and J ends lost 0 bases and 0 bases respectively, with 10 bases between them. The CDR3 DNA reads TGTGCCAGCAGTGAAGCGTGGTTTAAGAGCACAGATACGCAGTATGTT. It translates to CASSEAWFKSTDTQYV.

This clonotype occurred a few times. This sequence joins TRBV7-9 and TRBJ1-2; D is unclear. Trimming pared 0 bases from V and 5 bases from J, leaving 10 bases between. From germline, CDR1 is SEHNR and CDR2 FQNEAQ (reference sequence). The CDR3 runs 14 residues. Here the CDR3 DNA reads TGTGCCAGCAGCTTAGCGATCTCCCTTTATGGCTACACCTTC. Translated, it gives CASSLAISLYGYTF.

In DNA, the CDR3 is TGTGCCAGCTCACCATTAGAAGGAAATGGCTACACCTTC. Encoded protein: CASSPLEGNGYTF. V and J are TRBV18 and TRBJ1-2; no definite D call. V lost 2 bases and J 6 bases, leaving 10 bases between the germline ends. The CDR3 sequence is 13 residues long. Looked up from germline, CDR1 is KGHSH and CDR2 is LQKENI.

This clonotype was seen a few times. The CDR3: CASSPKGTNLTTGELFF. CDR3 in DNA: TGTGCCAGCAGCCCGAAAGGGACTAACCTTACCACCGGGGAGCTGTTTTTT. The gene calls are TRBV7-3 and TRBJ2-2, with 7 bases identical to TRBD2. The germline CDR1 and CDR2 sequences are SGHTA and FQGTGA. The CDR3 is 17 amino acids. The V segment lost 5 bases and the J segment 4 bases; nucleotides outside the gene matches: 13.

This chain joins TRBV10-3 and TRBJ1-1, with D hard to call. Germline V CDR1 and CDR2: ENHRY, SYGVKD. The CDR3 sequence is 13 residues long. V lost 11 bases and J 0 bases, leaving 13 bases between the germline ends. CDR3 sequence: CAHHDTMNTEAFF. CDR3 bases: TGTGCCCATCACGACACCATGAACACTGAAGCTTTCTTT.

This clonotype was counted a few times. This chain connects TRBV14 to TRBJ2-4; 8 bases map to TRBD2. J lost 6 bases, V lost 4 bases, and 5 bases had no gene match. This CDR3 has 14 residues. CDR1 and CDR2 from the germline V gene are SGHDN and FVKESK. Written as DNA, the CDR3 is TGTGCCAGCAGCCGAGCGGGAGTGGGAAACATTCAGTACTTC. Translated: CASSRAGVGNIQYF. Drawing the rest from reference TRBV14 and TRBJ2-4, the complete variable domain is EAGVTQFPSHSVIEKGQTVTLRCDPISGHDNLYWYRRVMGKEIKFLLHFVKESKQDESGMPNNRFLAERTGGTYSTLKVQPAELEDSGVYFCASSRAGVGNIQYFGAGTRLSVL.

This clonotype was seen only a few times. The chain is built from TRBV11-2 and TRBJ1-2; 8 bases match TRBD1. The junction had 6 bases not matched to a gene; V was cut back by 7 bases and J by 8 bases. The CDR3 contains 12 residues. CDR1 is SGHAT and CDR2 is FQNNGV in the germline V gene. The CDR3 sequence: CASKTGGSGYTF. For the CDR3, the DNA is TGTGCCAGCAAAACAGGGGGAAGCGGCTACACCTTC.

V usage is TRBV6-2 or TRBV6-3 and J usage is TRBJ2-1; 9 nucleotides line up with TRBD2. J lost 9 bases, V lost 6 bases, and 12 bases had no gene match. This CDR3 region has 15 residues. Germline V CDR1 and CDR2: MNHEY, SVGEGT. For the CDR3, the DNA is TGTGCCAGCAGCCCCGGACTAGCGAAAACCAGTGAGCAGTTCTTC. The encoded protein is CASSPGLAKTSEQFF.

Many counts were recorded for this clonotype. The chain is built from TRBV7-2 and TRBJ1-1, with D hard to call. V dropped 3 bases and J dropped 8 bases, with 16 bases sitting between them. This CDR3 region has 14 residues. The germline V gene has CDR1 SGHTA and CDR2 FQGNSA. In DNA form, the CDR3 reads TGTGCCAGCAGCTTTTCCCCGACGGCTCGAGAAGCTTTCTTT. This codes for CASSFSPTAREAFF.

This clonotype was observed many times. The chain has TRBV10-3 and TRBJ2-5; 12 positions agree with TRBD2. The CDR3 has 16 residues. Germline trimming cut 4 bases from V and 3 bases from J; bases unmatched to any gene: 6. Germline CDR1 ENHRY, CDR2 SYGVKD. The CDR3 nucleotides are TGTGCCATCAGTGCGGCTAGCGGGAGGGCCAAAGAGACCCAGTACTTC. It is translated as CAISAASGRAKETQYF.

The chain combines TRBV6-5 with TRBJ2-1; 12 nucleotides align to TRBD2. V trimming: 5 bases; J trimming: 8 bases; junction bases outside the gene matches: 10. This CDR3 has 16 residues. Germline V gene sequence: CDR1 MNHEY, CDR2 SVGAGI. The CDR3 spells CASSPPTSGSGDEQFF. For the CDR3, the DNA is TGTGCCAGCAGTCCGCCGACTAGCGGGAGTGGCGATGAGCAGTTCTTC.

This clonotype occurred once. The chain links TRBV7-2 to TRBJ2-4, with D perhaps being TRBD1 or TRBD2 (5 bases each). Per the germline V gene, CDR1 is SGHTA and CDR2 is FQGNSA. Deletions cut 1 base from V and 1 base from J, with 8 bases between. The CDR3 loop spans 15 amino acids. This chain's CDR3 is CASSLDGTAKNIQYF. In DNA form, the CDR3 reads TGTGCCAGCAGCTTAGACGGGACGGCCAAAAACATTCAGTACTTC. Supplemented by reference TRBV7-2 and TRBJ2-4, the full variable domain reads GAGVSQSPSNKVTEKGKDVELRCDPISGHTALYWYRQSLGQGLEFLIYFQGNSAPDKSGLPSDRFSAERTGGSVSTLTIQRTQQEDSAVYLCASSLDGTAKNIQYFGAGTRLSVL.

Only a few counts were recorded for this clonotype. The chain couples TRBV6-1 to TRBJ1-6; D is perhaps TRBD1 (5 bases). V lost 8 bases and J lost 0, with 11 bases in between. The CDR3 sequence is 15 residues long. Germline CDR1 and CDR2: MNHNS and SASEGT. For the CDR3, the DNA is TGTGCCAGCCCCAGGGATAGCTCCTATAATTCACCCCTCCACTTT. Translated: CASPRDSSYNSPLHF.

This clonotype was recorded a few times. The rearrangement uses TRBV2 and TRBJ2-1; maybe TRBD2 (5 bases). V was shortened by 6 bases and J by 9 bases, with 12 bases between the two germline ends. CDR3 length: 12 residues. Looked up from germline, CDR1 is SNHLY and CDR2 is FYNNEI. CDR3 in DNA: TGTGCCAGCAGGGAGGCCTCGGGTGAGCAGTTCTTC. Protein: CASREASGEQFF.

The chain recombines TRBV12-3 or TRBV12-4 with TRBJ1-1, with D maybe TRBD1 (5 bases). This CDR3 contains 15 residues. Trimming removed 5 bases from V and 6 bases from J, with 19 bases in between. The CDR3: CASSPEGRANPEAFF. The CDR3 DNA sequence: TGTGCCAGCAGTCCCGAGGGCAGGGCGAATCCTGAAGCTTTCTTT.

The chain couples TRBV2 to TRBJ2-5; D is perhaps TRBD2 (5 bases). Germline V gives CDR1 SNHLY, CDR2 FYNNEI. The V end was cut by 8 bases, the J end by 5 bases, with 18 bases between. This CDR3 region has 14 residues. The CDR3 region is CASAKRLLVETQYF. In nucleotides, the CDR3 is TGTGCCAGCGCGAAGCGGCTGCTGGTCGAGACCCAGTACTTC.

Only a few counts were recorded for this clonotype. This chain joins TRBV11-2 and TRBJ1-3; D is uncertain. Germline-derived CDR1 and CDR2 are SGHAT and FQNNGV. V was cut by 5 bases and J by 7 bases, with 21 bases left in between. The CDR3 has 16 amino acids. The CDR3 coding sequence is TGTGCCAGCAGCCATGAGAGCGGGGTGAAGCGGAACACCATATATTTT. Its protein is CASSHESGVKRNTIYF. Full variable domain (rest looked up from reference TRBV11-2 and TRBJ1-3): EAGVAQSPRYKIIEKRQSVAFWCNPISGHATLYWYQQILGQGPKLLIQFQNNGVVDDSQLPKDRFSAERLKGVDSTLKIQPAKLEDSAVYLCASSHESGVKRNTIYFGEGSWLTVV.